These 5 T cell receptor beta chains were all obtained from the same sample, sequenced in a study of beta chain features in type 1 diabetes. Findings of the study overall: TCRB CDR3s were moderately but significantly shorter in Type 1 diabetes patients in all four CD4+ subsets.

The study reverse transcribed the entire isolated RNA, so it sequenced expressed TCRB transcripts. Here immunoSEQ multiplex PCR was the method, and the copy in TCRdb shows in-frame clones only, minus some. The repertoire holds more than 250,000 clones, with roughly a quarter as singletons. The antigens of these receptors remain unknown. Input material: naive CD4+ T cells from blood. The receptor source for this set is a woman between 25 and 40 years old with type 1 diabetes.

This chain connects TRBV9 to TRBJ2-3; 7 positions match TRBD2. CDR1 is SGDLS and CDR2 is YYNGEE in the germline V gene. The CDR3 consists of 16 residues. The V segment lost 4 bases and the J segment 2 bases; nucleotides outside the gene matches: 10. The CDR3 loop reads CASSPGVSGYTDTQYF. The CDR3 DNA is TGTGCCAGCAGCCCCGGAGTTAGCGGGTACACAGATACGCAGTATTTT.

The V and J genes are TRBV18 and TRBJ2-1, with D possibly TRBD2 on 5 matching bases. The CDR3 covers 15 residues. Germline V gene data show CDR1 as KGHSH and CDR2 as LQKENI. V was shortened by 0 bases and J by 4 bases, with 10 bases between the two germline ends. The DNA for the CDR3 is TGTGCCAGCTCACCACCGGGAGACGTTTACAATGAGCAGTTCTTC. Protein: CASSPPGDVYNEQFF.

This clone was found a few times. This sequence joins TRBV29-1 and TRBJ2-5, with D hard to call. Germline V gene lookup returns CDR1 SQVTM and CDR2 ANQGSEA. This CDR3 contains 16 residues. Trimming removed 1 base at V and 1 base at J, with 16 bases between. The CDR3 DNA follows: TGCAGCGTTGAAGGTCCCGGCAGGATCCCCCAAGAGACCCAGTACTTC. This gives the protein CSVEGPGRIPQETQYF. Based on the CDR3 plus reference TRBV29-1 and TRBJ2-5, the full variable domain is SAVISQKPSRDICQRGTSLTIQCQVDSQVTMMFWYRQQPGQSLTLIATANQGSEATYESGFVIDKFPISRPNLTFSTLTVSNMSPEDSSIYLCSVEGPGRIPQETQYFGPGTRLLVL.

This sequence joins TRBV29-1 and TRBJ2-3; TRBD2 aligns across 10 bases. V shed 6 bases, J shed 2 bases, and the junction held 5 bases outside the gene matches. The CDR3 runs to 14 residues. CDR1 SQVTM and CDR2 ANQGSEA come from the germline V gene. CDR3 nucleotide sequence: TGCAGCGTCCTAGGACTAGCGGACACAGATACGCAGTATTTT. Its translation: CSVLGLADTDTQYF.

This clone has just a few counts. The DNA for the CDR3 is TGCAGCGTTGAGTGGGGGGAGACCTACAATGAGCAGTTCTTC. It yields the protein CSVEWGETYNEQFF. The chain carries TRBV29-1 and TRBJ2-1, with TRBD2 as a possible D gene (6 bases). CDR1 and CDR2 (germline): SQVTM, ANQGSEA. The CDR3 runs to 14 residues. Deletions cut 3 bases from V and 2 bases from J, with 11 bases between.